A selection of T cell receptor beta chains follows, all from one sample in a study of cytomegalovirus exposure and HLA in healthy donors. Sequencing was performed with immunoSEQ multiplex PCR; in TCRdb, only in-frame clones are kept and a portion is missing. This sample has around 260,000 clones, with 90% found just once. The sample taken for sequencing was PBMCs. These receptors originate from a woman in her 30s in good health and CMV-seronegative. Both conserved end residues are part of each CDR3. A D gene is named only where the DNA matches it firmly. Clone size appears in some rows only: once, few, many, or a class for an expanded clone.

clone_size	j_call	v_call	d_call	cdr3_nt	cdr3_aa
-	TRBJ1-2	TRBV5-1	-	TGCGCCAGCAGCCTGGAACAGGGATCCGGATATGGCTACACCTTC	CASSLEQGSGYGYTF
-	TRBJ1-1	TRBV11-2	-	TGTGCCAGCAGCTTAGTGTTTGCAGGATATGAAGCTTTCTTT	CASSLVFAGYEAFF
-	TRBJ1-2	TRBV7-9	-	TGTGCCAGCAGCTTAGCAAAGGCGGGCTATGGCTACACCTTC	CASSLAKAGYGYTF
-	TRBJ1-5	TRBV29-1	TRBD1	TGCAGCGTTCACACAGGGGGCAATCAGCCCCAGCATTTT	CSVHTGGNQPQHF
-	TRBJ2-3	TRBV6-6	TRBD2	TGTGCCAGCAGTAAGCGGGGTAGCACAGATACGCAGTATTTT	CASSKRGSTDTQYF
-	TRBJ2-5	TRBV5-1	TRBD2	TGCGCCAGCAGCCAAGGGACTAGCGGGAGTGGTGAGACCCAGTACTTC	CASSQGTSGSGETQYF
-	TRBJ1-2	TRBV6-5	TRBD1	TGTGCCAGCAGGACTTCCGGGACAGGGTCGGGCTACACCTTC	CASRTSGTGSGYTF
once	TRBJ2-7	TRBV5-8	TRBD1	TGTGCCAGCAGCAACCGGGACAGTCTCTCCTACGAGCAGTACTTC	CASSNRDSLSYEQYF
-	TRBJ1-4	TRBV5-1	-	TGCGCCAGCAGCTCCAACTCAGGGGTTGGTGAAAAACTGTTTTTT	CASSSNSGVGEKLFF
-	TRBJ1-1	TRBV29-1	-	TGCAGCGTAGCGGAGGCAGGGGTTCGGTCTGAAGCTTTCTTT	CSVAEAGVRSEAFF
-	TRBJ2-3	TRBV7-2	-	TGTGCCAGCAGCTTAGCTGTCGGGAGCCCGGAAGATACGCAGTATTTT	CASSLAVGSPEDTQYF
once	TRBJ2-7	TRBV18	-	TGTGCCAGCTCACCTCGGGGACTTGACTGGTCCTACGAGCAGTACTTC	CASSPRGLDWSYEQYF
once	TRBJ2-5	TRBV27	-	TGTGCCAGCAGTAGGGGGGTGGACTGGGAGACCCAGTACTTC	CASSRGVDWETQYF
-	TRBJ2-3	TRBV7-9	TRBD2	TGTGCCAGCAGCTTAAGTCTAGCGGGAGGGGCTGGCACAGATACGCAGTATTTT	CASSLSLAGGAGTDTQYF
-	TRBJ2-3	TRBV4-2	-	TGTGCCAGCAGCCAAGTGGGTAGCACAGATACGCAGTATTTT	CASSQVGSTDTQYF
-	TRBJ2-7	TRBV27	-	TGTGCCAGCAGTCATGGGCCCCCTGACTCCTACGAGCAGTACTTC	CASSHGPPDSYEQYF
-	TRBJ1-1	TRBV28	-	TGTGCCAGCAGTATCCCAGGGATATCGTACACTGAAGCTTTCTTT	CASSIPGISYTEAFF
-	TRBJ2-7	TRBV11-3	-	TGTGCCAGCAGCTTAGAAGTCGACTACGAGCAGTACTTC	CASSLEVDYEQYF
-	TRBJ2-7	TRBV7-6	-	TGTGCCAGCAGCATTAGCGACAACGAGCAGTACTTC	CASSISDNEQYF
-	TRBJ2-7	TRBV7-2	-	TGTGCCAGCAGCTTAGCGATGGCGGGGAGGTCTCTCTACGAGCAGTACTTC	CASSLAMAGRSLYEQYF
-	TRBJ2-7	TRBV15	TRBD1	TGTGCCACCAGCAGTACCCCGGGACAGGGGTACGAGCAGTACTTC	CATSSTPGQGYEQYF
once	TRBJ2-7	TRBV5-6	TRBD1	TGTGCCAGCAGCCCTCGTCGGGACAGCTACGAGCAGTACTTC	CASSPRRDSYEQYF
-	TRBJ2-1	TRBV2	TRBD2	TGTGCCAGCAGTGAAACCCCCACAGAAACTAGCGGGAGTGTGAATGAGCAGTTCTTC	CASSETPTETSGSVNEQFF
-	TRBJ2-1	TRBV13	TRBD2	TGTGCCAGCAGCCCGCGGGAGTACAATGAGCAGTTCTTC	CASSPREYNEQFF
-	TRBJ2-3	TRBV5-5	TRBD2	TGTGCCAGCACTCTAGCGGCCCTCACAGATACGCAGTATTTT	CASTLAALTDTQYF
-	TRBJ2-3	TRBV6-4	TRBD1	TGTGCCAGCAGGACGATACAGGGGAGCACAGATACGCAGTATTTT	CASRTIQGSTDTQYF
-	TRBJ1-1	TRBV9	-	TGTGCCAGCAGTGGGGACGGTCGAACTGAAGCTTTCTTT	CASSGDGRTEAFF
-	TRBJ2-5	TRBV15	-	TGTGCCACCAGCAGAGTCGTTAGGTCGTCGGAGACCCAGTACTTC	CATSRVVRSSETQYF
once	TRBJ2-2	TRBV6-6	-	TGTGCCAGCAGCCGCCGGCCCGGGGAGCTGTTTTTT	CASSRRPGELFF
-	TRBJ2-5	TRBV13	TRBD1	TGTGCCAGCAGAGAATCGACAGGGGTGGTAGAGACCCAGTACTTC	CASRESTGVVETQYF
-	TRBJ2-2	TRBV7-8	TRBD2	TGTGCCAGCAGCTTAGGAGATCGCTCACTAGCGGGGGATTCCGGGGAGCTGTTTTTT	CASSLGDRSLAGDSGELFF
once	TRBJ2-1	TRBV19	TRBD2	TGTGCCAGTAGTGTCCGGGCACGGACTAGAAGTGGGGAGCAGTTCTTC	CASSVRARTRSGEQFF
-	TRBJ2-2	TRBV4-3	TRBD2	TGCGCCAGCAGCCAAGAACTAGCGGGATTAGGTGGGGAGCTGTTTTTT	CASSQELAGLGGELFF
-	TRBJ1-4	TRBV7-9	-	TGTGCCAGCAGTAGGGCCGGTGAAAAACTGTTTTTT	CASSRAGEKLFF
once	TRBJ1-3	TRBV7-6	-	TGTGCCAGCCGACCTGGGGCGTACGGAAACACCATATATTTT	CASRPGAYGNTIYF
-	TRBJ1-1	TRBV4-3	-	TGCGCCAGCAGCCAAGAATCGGGGAGGGGTGGCACTGAAGCTTTCTTT	CASSQESGRGGTEAFF
-	TRBJ2-1	TRBV2	TRBD2	TGTGCCAGCACTCTAGCGGGGACGTTCAATGAGCAGTTCTTC	CASTLAGTFNEQFF
-	TRBJ1-5	TRBV20-1	-	TGCAGTGCTGGGGACAATCAGCCCCAGCATTTT	CSAGDNQPQHF
-	TRBJ2-2	TRBV4-1	TRBD1	TGCGCCAGCAGCCAAGGGCAGGGGGCTGACACCGGGGAGCTGTTTTTT	CASSQGQGADTGELFF
-	TRBJ1-1	TRBV28	-	TGTGCCAGCAGCCCGCCCGCTATAACTGAAGCTTTCTTT	CASSPPAITEAFF
-	TRBJ2-7	TRBV18	-	TGTGCCAGCTCATCAAATAGCTTAGGCACCCTAAATAACGAGCAGTACTTC	CASSSNSLGTLNNEQYF
-	TRBJ2-7	TRBV4-3	-	TGCGCCAGCAGCCAAGATGCCCGGGGCAACGAGCAGTACTTC	CASSQDARGNEQYF
few	TRBJ2-7	TRBV4-3	-	TGCGCCAGCAGCCAGGATAGCGTTATCGTCTACGAGCAGTACTTC	CASSQDSVIVYEQYF